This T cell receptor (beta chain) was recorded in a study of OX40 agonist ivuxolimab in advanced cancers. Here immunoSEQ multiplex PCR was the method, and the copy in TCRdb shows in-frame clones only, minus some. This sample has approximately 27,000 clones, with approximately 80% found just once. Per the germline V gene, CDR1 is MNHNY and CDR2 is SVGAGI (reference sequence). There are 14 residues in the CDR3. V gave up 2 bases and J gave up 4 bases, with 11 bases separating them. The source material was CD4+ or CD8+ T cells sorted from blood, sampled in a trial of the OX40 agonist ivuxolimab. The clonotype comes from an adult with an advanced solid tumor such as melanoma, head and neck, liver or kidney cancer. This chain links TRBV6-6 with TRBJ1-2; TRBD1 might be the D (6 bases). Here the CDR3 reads CASSYKDSLYGYTF. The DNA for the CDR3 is TGTGCCAGCAGTTACAAGGACAGCCTCTATGGCTACACCTTC.